This T cell receptor beta chain was retrieved from a study of post-analysis software for immune sequencing data. Whole-study results and caveats: TRBV segments more frequent in patients than in controls numbered several and included TRBV5-6, TRBV5-1 and TRBV20-1.

TCR beta cDNA libraries included unique molecular identifiers. TCRdb reprocessed the PCR reads with MiXCR, giving one entry per CDR3 protein. Of hundreds of thousands of distinct CDR3 sequences listed, 30% are singletons. V was cut by 0 bases and J by 7 bases, with 10 bases left in between. Germline CDR1 SGDLS, CDR2 YYNGEE. This CDR3 has 13 residues. For this clonotype: Its antigen remains unknown.

The V and J genes are TRBV9 and TRBJ1-1, with D maybe TRBD1 (6 bases). The TCR originated in a girl aged 10-17 years with multiple sclerosis. The sample comprised blood. The CDR3 region has the DNA TGTGCCAGCAGCGTAGGGCAGGGGCTTGAAGCTTTCTTT. This gives the protein CASSVGQGLEAFF.